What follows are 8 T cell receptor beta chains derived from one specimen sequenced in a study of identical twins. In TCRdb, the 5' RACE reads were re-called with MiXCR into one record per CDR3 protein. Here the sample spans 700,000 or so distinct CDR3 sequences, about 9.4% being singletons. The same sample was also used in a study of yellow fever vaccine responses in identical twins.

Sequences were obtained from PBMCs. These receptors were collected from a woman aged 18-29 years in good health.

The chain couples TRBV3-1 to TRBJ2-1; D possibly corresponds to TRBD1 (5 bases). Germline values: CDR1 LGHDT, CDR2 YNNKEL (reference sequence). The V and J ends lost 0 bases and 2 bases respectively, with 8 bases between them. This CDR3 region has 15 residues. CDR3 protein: CASSQDSRAYNEQFF. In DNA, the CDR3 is TGTGCCAGCAGCCAAGACTCCAGGGCCTACAATGAGCAGTTCTTC.

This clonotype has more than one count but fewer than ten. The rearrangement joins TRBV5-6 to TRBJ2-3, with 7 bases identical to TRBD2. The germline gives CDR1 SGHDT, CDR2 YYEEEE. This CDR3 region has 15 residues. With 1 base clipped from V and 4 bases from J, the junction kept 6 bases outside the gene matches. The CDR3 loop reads CASSLIWGGSDTQYF. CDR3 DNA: TGTGCCAGCAGCTTGATTTGGGGGGGATCAGATACGCAGTATTTT.

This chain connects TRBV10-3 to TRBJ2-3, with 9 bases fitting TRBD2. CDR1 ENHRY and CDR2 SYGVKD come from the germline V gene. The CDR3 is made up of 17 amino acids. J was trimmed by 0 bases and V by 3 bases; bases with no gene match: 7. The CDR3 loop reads CAISEISGGPSTDTQYF. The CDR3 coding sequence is TGTGCCATCAGTGAAATTAGCGGGGGCCCTAGCACAGATACGCAGTATTTT.

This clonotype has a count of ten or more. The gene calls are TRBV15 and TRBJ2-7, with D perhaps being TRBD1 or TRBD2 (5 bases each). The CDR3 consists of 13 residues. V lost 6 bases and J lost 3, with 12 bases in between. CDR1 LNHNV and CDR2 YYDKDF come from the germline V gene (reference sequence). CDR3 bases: TGTGCCACCAGTACCCGGGACGACTACGAGCAGTACTTC. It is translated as CATSTRDDYEQYF.

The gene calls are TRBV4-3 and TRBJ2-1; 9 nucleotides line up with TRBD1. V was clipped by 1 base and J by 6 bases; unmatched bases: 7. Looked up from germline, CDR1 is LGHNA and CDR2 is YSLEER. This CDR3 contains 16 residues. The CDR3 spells CASSQATGTGSNEQFF. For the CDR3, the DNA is TGCGCCAGCAGCCAAGCTACCGGGACAGGGAGCAATGAGCAGTTCTTC.

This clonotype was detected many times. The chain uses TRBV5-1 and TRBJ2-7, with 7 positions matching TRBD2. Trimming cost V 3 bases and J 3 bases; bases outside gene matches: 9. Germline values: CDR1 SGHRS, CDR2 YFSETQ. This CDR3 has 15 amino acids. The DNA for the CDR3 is TGCGCCAGCAGCTCCGAACGGGGAGGGAACTACGAGCAGTACTTC. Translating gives CASSSERGGNYEQYF.

The CDR3 bases are TGTGCCAGTGGCCGGGACAGGGTGGGGACCCAGTACTTC. Encoded protein: CASGRDRVGTQYF. The chain links TRBV11-2 to TRBJ2-5, with 9 bases lining up with TRBD1. Unmatched junction bases numbered 9, after V lost 9 bases and J lost 7 bases. The germline gives CDR1 SGHAT, CDR2 FQNNGV. This CDR3 spans 13 amino acids.

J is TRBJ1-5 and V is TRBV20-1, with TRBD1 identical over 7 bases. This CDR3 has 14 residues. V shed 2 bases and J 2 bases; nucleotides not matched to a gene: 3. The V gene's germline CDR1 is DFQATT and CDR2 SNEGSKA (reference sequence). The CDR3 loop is CSARKDRGNQPQHF. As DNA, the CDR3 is TGCAGTGCTAGAAAAGACAGGGGCAATCAGCCCCAGCATTTT.